The 2 T cell receptor beta chains below were found in one sample sequenced in a study of T cell changes during pregnancy in multiple sclerosis. Sequencing used immunoSEQ multiplex PCR; TCRdb keeps in-frame clones, though not all of them. The sample has some 60,000 clones, more than 75% seen once; the top ten hold 1.3%. The sequenced sample was peripheral blood, obtained in the second trimester of pregnancy. All receptors derive from a female donor with multiple sclerosis, enrolled in a pregnancy study.

The chain has TRBV18 and TRBJ1-1; D remains ambiguous. V was trimmed by 3 bases and J by 0 bases, leaving 8 bases between them. The CDR3 length is 14 residues. Germline V gene data show CDR1 as KGHSH and CDR2 as LQKENI. CDR3 in DNA: TGTGCCAGCTCACCCCCCTCGGTGAACACTGAAGCTTTCTTT. It yields the protein CASSPPSVNTEAFF.

This clone was seen once. The rearrangement joins TRBV5-5 to TRBJ2-3, with 9 bases that match TRBD1. Germline V CDR1 and CDR2: SGHKS, YYEKEE (reference sequence). The CDR3 totals 15 residues. J lost 2 bases, V lost 5 bases, and 6 bases had no gene match. In DNA, the CDR3 is TGTGCCAGCAGTTCCGGGACAGGGATCACAGATACGCAGTATTTT. Protein product: CASSSGTGITDTQYF.